A selection of T cell receptor beta chains follows, all from one sample in a study of cytomegalovirus exposure and HLA in healthy donors. Sequencing used immunoSEQ multiplex PCR; TCRdb keeps in-frame clones, though not all of them. In total, the table holds around 150,000 clones. Sequenced input: PBMCs. These receptors were taken from a woman in her sixties in good health and CMV-seronegative. Both conserved end residues are part of each CDR3. The D gene is left open where the match is weak.

d_gene: NA; v_gene: TRBV19; j_gene: TRBJ1-3; CDR3nt: TGTGCCACCTCGGTTGCTCCTGGAAACACCATATATTTT; CDR3aa: CATSVAPGNTIYF
d_gene: NA; v_gene: TRBV2; j_gene: TRBJ2-7; CDR3nt: TGTGCCAGCAGTGGGTCGGAGACAGAGACCTACGAGCAGTACTTC; CDR3aa: CASSGSETETYEQYF
d_gene: NA; v_gene: TRBV14; j_gene: TRBJ2-3; CDR3nt: TGTGCCAGGGAACCGGGACATCGCACAGATACGCAGTATTTT; CDR3aa: CAREPGHRTDTQYF
d_gene: TRBD2; v_gene: TRBV5-1; j_gene: TRBJ2-1; CDR3nt: TGCGCCAGCAGCTTAGGACTAGGCACCTACAATGAGCAGTTCTTC; CDR3aa: CASSLGLGTYNEQFF
d_gene: NA; v_gene: TRBV6-1; j_gene: TRBJ2-3; CDR3nt: TGTGCCAGCAGTGACGGAACAGTGGACACAGATACGCAGTATTTT; CDR3aa: CASSDGTVDTDTQYF
d_gene: NA; v_gene: TRBV6-5; j_gene: TRBJ1-1; CDR3nt: TGTGCCAGCAGTTTTTCGGGTAGTGCTTTCTTT; CDR3aa: CASSFSGSAFF
d_gene: NA; v_gene: TRBV6-6; j_gene: TRBJ1-2; CDR3nt: TGTGCCAGCAGTTACTCGGGCAGGGTGGCATCTGGCTACACCTTC; CDR3aa: CASSYSGRVASGYTF
d_gene: NA; v_gene: TRBV7-3; j_gene: TRBJ1-1; CDR3nt: TGTGCCAGCAGCTACCTCGGGGGGCTGAGGAACACTGAAGCTTTCTTT; CDR3aa: CASSYLGGLRNTEAFF
d_gene: TRBD1; v_gene: TRBV10-3; j_gene: TRBJ2-2; CDR3nt: TGTGCCATCACAAGTTCTCCTCCGGGACAGGGAGGGTCCGGGGAGCTGTTTTTT; CDR3aa: CAITSSPPGQGGSGELFF
d_gene: TRBD2; v_gene: TRBV6-6; j_gene: TRBJ2-7; CDR3nt: TGTGCCAGCAGTTCTAGCGGTTGGGGTGGGGAGCAGTACTTC; CDR3aa: CASSSSGWGGEQYF
d_gene: NA; v_gene: TRBV29-1; j_gene: TRBJ1-2; CDR3nt: TGCAGCGTTGAAGATACGGGCGGAGGTTATGGCTACACCTTC; CDR3aa: CSVEDTGGGYGYTF
d_gene: TRBD1; v_gene: TRBV5-1; j_gene: TRBJ2-7; CDR3nt: TGCGCCAGCAGCTTCCGGGACAGACCTTACGAGCAGTACTTC; CDR3aa: CASSFRDRPYEQYF
d_gene: TRBD1; v_gene: TRBV27; j_gene: TRBJ2-1; CDR3nt: TGTGCCAGCAGAGACAGGGGACCCTACTACAATGAGCAGTTCTTC; CDR3aa: CASRDRGPYYNEQFF
d_gene: TRBD2; v_gene: TRBV9; j_gene: TRBJ2-1; CDR3nt: TGTGCCAGCAGCGCGACCGGACTAGCGGGGGCGGTAGGGTTGGGTAATGAGCAGTTCTTC; CDR3aa: CASSATGLAGAVGLGNEQFF
d_gene: NA; v_gene: TRBV6-5; j_gene: TRBJ1-3; CDR3nt: TGTGCCAGCAGGAGCTCTGGAAACACCATATATTTT; CDR3aa: CASRSSGNTIYF
d_gene: TRBD1; v_gene: TRBV2; j_gene: TRBJ1-1; CDR3nt: TGTGCCAGCAGTGAAAGGGGGCAGCGTGGGGCTTTCTTT; CDR3aa: CASSERGQRGAFF
d_gene: NA; v_gene: TRBV2; j_gene: TRBJ2-1; CDR3nt: TGTGCCAGCAGCCTACGGGATGAGCAGTTCTTC; CDR3aa: CASSLRDEQFF
d_gene: NA; v_gene: TRBV6-1; j_gene: TRBJ2-2; CDR3nt: TGTGCCAGCAGTGAACGTTGGGACATATCCACCGGGGAGCTGTTTTTT; CDR3aa: CASSERWDISTGELFF
d_gene: NA; v_gene: TRBV5-4; j_gene: TRBJ2-7; CDR3nt: TGTGCCAGCAGCTCGGACGGACTCTACGAGCAGTACTTC; CDR3aa: CASSSDGLYEQYF
d_gene: NA; v_gene: TRBV2; j_gene: TRBJ2-5; CDR3nt: TGTGCCAGCACTCGGGACTACCAAGAGACCCAGTACTTC; CDR3aa: CASTRDYQETQYF
d_gene: NA; v_gene: TRBV5-8; j_gene: TRBJ2-3; CDR3nt: TGTGCCAGCAGCTTGGCCAGAACCGTCCGCACAGATACGCAGTATTTT; CDR3aa: CASSLARTVRTDTQYF
d_gene: TRBD1; v_gene: TRBV9; j_gene: TRBJ2-7; CDR3nt: TGTGCCAGCAGCCCAGGGACAGGGGGTCCCTACGAGCAGTACTTC; CDR3aa: CASSPGTGGPYEQYF
d_gene: NA; v_gene: TRBV29-1; j_gene: TRBJ1-6; CDR3nt: TGCAGCGCCAAAGACCAGGGGAGTAATTCACCCCTCCACTTT; CDR3aa: CSAKDQGSNSPLHF
d_gene: TRBD1; v_gene: TRBV30; j_gene: TRBJ2-6; CDR3nt: TGTGCCTGGAACGACAGGGCTCACCCTTTCTCTGGGGCCAACGTCCTGACTTTC; CDR3aa: CAWNDRAHPFSGANVLTF